A single sample is the source of the 15 T cell receptor beta chains below, sequenced in a study of T-cell reconstitution after alpha-beta-depleted transplantation in children. Unique molecular identifiers featured in how the TCRbeta library was prepared. TCRdb redid the calling of the PCR reads with MiXCR, one entry per CDR3 protein. The sample shows under 250,000 distinct CDR3 sequences, roughly 18% of them seen only once. Sequencing used PBMCs, mostly from graft donor cells, obtained 360 days after TCRalphabeta/CD19-depleted stem cell transplant. These receptors all come from a male patient between 2 and 10 years old who had a stem cell transplant for acute lymphoblastic leukemia, so the T cells may come from the graft donor.

This clonotype was picked up a small number of times. The chain is built from TRBV5-1 and TRBJ2-6; perhaps TRBD1 as D (5 bases). The CDR3 loop spans 18 amino acids. V was shortened by 1 base and J by 0 bases, with 14 bases between the two germline ends. Per the germline V gene, CDR1 is SGHRS and CDR2 is YFSETQ. CDR3 protein: CASSLKAGLFSGANVLTF. The CDR3, as DNA: TGCGCCAGCAGCTTGAAAGCAGGGCTATTCTCTGGGGCCAACGTCCTGACTTTC.

J is TRBJ1-1 and V is TRBV24-1; D perhaps matches TRBD1 (5 bases). Trimming stripped 7 bases from V and 0 bases from J, with 14 bases between. Germline values: CDR1 KGHDR, CDR2 SFDVKD. The CDR3 totals 15 residues. CDR3 nucleotides: TGTGCCACCAGCTCATCGGGACGGTTGAACACTGAAGCTTTCTTT. It codes for CATSSSGRLNTEAFF.

This clonotype turned up a few times. The V call is TRBV11-2, the J call TRBJ2-7, with D possibly TRBD1 on 5 matching bases. Germline V CDR1 and CDR2: SGHAT, FQNNGV. The CDR3 has 14 amino acids. Trimming took 4 bases from V and 2 from J, leaving 12 bases between them. Here the CDR3 DNA reads TGTGCCAGCAGCTCTGCAGGGTATCCCTACGAGCAGTACTTC. Translating gives CASSSAGYPYEQYF.

The V call is TRBV4-3, the J call TRBJ2-1; 10 bases match TRBD1. Germline V gene data show CDR1 as LGHNA and CDR2 as YSLEER. V shed 4 bases and J 5 bases; nucleotides not matched to a gene: 5. This CDR3 region has 15 residues. The CDR3 nucleotides are TGCGCCAGCAGCCTCTCCGGGACAGGGGACAATGAGCAGTTCTTC. Its protein is CASSLSGTGDNEQFF.

The rearrangement uses TRBV28 and TRBJ2-7; 7 bases map to TRBD1. The CDR3 sequence is 13 residues long. CDR1 MDHEN and CDR2 SYDVKM come from the germline V gene. V trimming: 7 bases; J trimming: 4 bases; junction bases outside the gene matches: 7. In DNA form, the CDR3 reads TGTGCCAGCACTGAGGGGGCCCCGTACGAGCAGTACTTC. This translates into CASTEGAPYEQYF. Drawing the rest from reference TRBV28 and TRBJ2-7, the complete variable domain is DVKVTQSSRYLVKRTGEKVFLECVQDMDHENMFWYRQDPGLGLRLIYFSYDVKMKEKGDIPEGYSVSREKKERFSLILESASTNQTSMYLCASTEGAPYEQYFGPGTRLTVT.

The chain carries TRBV7-2 and TRBJ2-1; 11 nucleotides agree with TRBD1. The CDR3 has 15 residues. The V segment lost 2 bases and the J segment 10 bases; nucleotides outside the gene matches: 7. The germline V gene has CDR1 SGHTA and CDR2 FQGNSA. Here the CDR3 DNA reads TGTGCCAGCAGCTTAAGTGGACAGGGGGCAGGGGAGCAGTTCTTC. Translating gives CASSLSGQGAGEQFF.

This clonotype was observed a few times. J is TRBJ2-5 and V is TRBV20-1; 7 nucleotides line up with TRBD1. The CDR3 is 14 residues long. J was trimmed by 4 bases and V by 6 bases; bases with no gene match: 11. Germline values: CDR1 DFQATT, CDR2 SNEGSKA (reference sequence). The CDR3 sequence: CSAPTGTTGETQYF. In nucleotides, the CDR3 is TGCAGTGCCCCGACAGGGACCACCGGAGAGACCCAGTACTTC.

There are many counts of this clonotype. The chain couples TRBV24-1 to TRBJ2-1; possible D gene TRBD2, 6 bases. V shed 1 base and J shed 6 bases, with 12 bases lying between them. Looked up from germline, CDR1 is KGHDR and CDR2 is SFDVKD. The CDR3 runs 15 residues. CDR3 sequence: CATSDFTSPLNEQFF. CDR3 sequence (DNA): TGTGCCACCAGTGATTTTACTAGCCCCCTCAATGAGCAGTTCTTC.

The chain couples TRBV7-9 to TRBJ2-1; TRBD2 might be the D (5 bases). CDR1 is SEHNR and CDR2 is FQNEAQ in the germline V gene (reference sequence). This CDR3 comprises 15 residues. Between the trimmed V and J ends, which lost 2 bases and 4 bases, there was a span of 12 bases. The CDR3 bases are TGTGCCAGCAGCTTAAGGTGGGAGTCTTACAATGAGCAGTTCTTC. The encoded protein is CASSLRWESYNEQFF.

This chain links TRBV5-6 with TRBJ2-5, with D unclear. The CDR3 has 13 residues. Germline V gene sequence: CDR1 SGHDT, CDR2 YYEEEE. V was clipped by 0 bases and J by 2 bases, with 5 bases between them. CDR3 nucleotides: TGTGCCAGCAGCTTGGACATTCAAGAGACCCAGTACTTC. Translating it yields CASSLDIQETQYF.

This clonotype was seen more than once but under ten times. This chain joins TRBV4-2 and TRBJ2-1, with TRBD2 matching 10 bases. The germline CDR1 and CDR2 sequences are LGHNA and YNFKEQ. This CDR3 region has 17 residues. V was clipped by 2 bases and J by 5 bases; unmatched bases: 9. CDR3 region: CASSQWIAGGPNNEQFF. The CDR3 DNA follows: TGTGCCAGCAGCCAATGGATAGCGGGGGGTCCGAACAATGAGCAGTTCTTC.

This clonotype was counted only a few times. V is TRBV18 and J is TRBJ2-6; D could derive from TRBD1 or TRBD2 (5 bases each). Germline V gene sequence: CDR1 KGHSH, CDR2 LQKENI. V was cut by 3 bases and J by 0 bases, with 12 bases left in between. The CDR3 length is 17 residues. DNA for the CDR3: TGTGCCAGCTCACCCGCTACGAGGGGCTCTGGGGCCAACGTCCTGACTTTC. It yields the protein CASSPATRGSGANVLTF.

The chain couples TRBV29-1 to TRBJ1-5; D remains unclear. Per germline, CDR1 SQVTM and CDR2 ANQGSEA. This CDR3 spans 15 amino acids. Trimming removed 0 bases at V and 4 bases at J, with 13 bases between. The CDR3, as DNA: TGCAGCGTTGAAGAAACCCGCAGGAAGAATCAGCCCCAGCATTTT. This gives the protein CSVEETRRKNQPQHF.

The J gene is TRBJ2-7, the V gene TRBV5-1, with 8 bases matching TRBD1. J was trimmed by 0 bases and V by 0 bases; bases with no gene match: 2. Per the germline V gene, CDR1 is SGHRS and CDR2 is YFSETQ. The CDR3 extends over 15 amino acids. CDR3 DNA sequence: TGCGCCAGCAGCTTGGCAGGGGGCGCCTCCTACGAGCAGTACTTC. This gives the protein CASSLAGGASYEQYF.

V usage is TRBV29-1 and J usage is TRBJ2-5; maybe TRBD1 (6 bases). The germline CDR1 and CDR2 sequences are SQVTM and ANQGSEA. V shed 5 bases and J shed 7 bases, with 11 bases lying between them. CDR3 length: 11 amino acids. The CDR3 nucleotides are TGCAGCGTTAGGACAGCCGGGACCCAGTACTTC. Residues: CSVRTAGTQYF.